Sequencing of this T cell receptor beta chain was carried out in a study of cytomegalovirus exposure and HLA in healthy donors. Study in general: An earlier analysis found 95 million to 140 million unique TCR beta sequences from 150 million to 200 million T cells.

13 Jbeta primers and 60 Vbeta primers were used for the PCR. Clones were sequenced by immunoSEQ multiplex PCR, and TCRdb holds only the in-frame ones, with some missing. The top ten hold roughly 1.6% of the sample, which has roughly 180,000 clones, 70% to 80% seen once. The CDR3 loop spans 16 amino acids. Per the germline V gene, CDR1 is KGHSH and CDR2 is LQKENI. V lost 3 bases to trimming and J lost 2 bases; unmatched junction nucleotides: 6. Note on this clone: Antigen: not known.

The study's findings and limits: In vitro assays verified that three CMV-associated chains recognized CMV antigens specifically. CMV serostatus was the only recorded immune exposure for donors. The majority of TCR sequences were rare, yet some public TCRs appeared in many donors.

The receptor's source is a man between 18 and 29 years old in good health and CMV-seronegative. The chain couples TRBV18 to TRBJ2-3; TRBD1 agrees at 9 bases. Material: PBMCs. CDR3 sequence (DNA): TGTGCCAGCTCACCTAGGACAGGGGAAGTCACAGATACGCAGTATTTT. Protein: CASSPRTGEVTDTQYF. Combining the CDR3 with reference TRBV18 and TRBJ2-3 gives the whole variable domain NAGVMQNPRHLVRRRGQEARLRCSPMKGHSHVYWYRQLPEEGLKFMVYLQKENIIDESGMPKERFSAEFPKEGPSILRIQQVVRGDSAAYFCASSPRTGEVTDTQYFGPGTRLTVL.